This T cell receptor beta chain derives from a study of low-dose radiotherapy and immunotherapy resistance in tumors. Trimming removed 5 bases from V and 1 base from J; junction bases left unmatched: 5. CDR3 length: 15 amino acids. CDR1 is DFQATT and CDR2 is SNEGSKA in the germline V gene (reference sequence). Time point given: before trial treatment. Donors were dosed with nivolumab and ipilimumab; they also received aspirin, low-dose cyclophosphamide and low-dose radiotherapy. The patients who were eligible all carried advanced solid tumors that lacked tumor-infiltrating lymphocytes, meaning the tumors were TIL-negative. This clonotype was observed at least ten times. Primers targeting TRAV and TRBV primed first-strand cDNA, covering alpha and beta chains. TCRs underwent approximately 20 PCR cycles of amplification with a constant-region primer and V-primer adapter. Via MiXCR, TCRdb re-called the reads, giving one row per CDR3 protein. The repertoire includes 85,000 to 95,000 distinct CDR3 sequences, 9.4% of them detected once, and under 1.1% sits in the top ten.

The sample in question was PBMCs, obtained before treatment. The sequence was collected from a male donor with prostate cancer. V is TRBV20-1 and J is TRBJ1-5; 10 bases line up with TRBD1. The CDR3 reads CSAHRTGGSNQPQHF. In DNA, the CDR3 is TGCAGTGCTCATAGGACAGGGGGAAGCAATCAGCCCCAGCATTTT.